These 5 T cell receptor beta chains came from one sample sequenced in a study of regulatory and conventional T cells in RAG deficiency. Profiled with immunoSEQ multiplex PCR; TCRdb holds only in-frame clones, not every one. The table shows roughly 29,000 clones, with 85% to 95% occurring only once. Genomic DNA came from blood regulatory T cells gated CD4+ CD25-high CD127-low. The same sample was also studied in work on regulatory T cells. This second study says: Primers: 52 TRBV forward and 13 TRBJ reverse.

The sample consisted of Tregs sorted from blood. These receptors all come from a human donor in good health.

The chain has TRBV19 and TRBJ1-2; 11 positions match TRBD1. V lost 2 bases, J lost 2 bases, and 7 bases stayed unmatched. The germline CDR1 and CDR2 sequences are LNHDA and SQIVND (reference sequence). The CDR3 is 17 amino acids. The CDR3 DNA reads TGTGCCAGTAGTATATACGGGACAGGGGGAAGAAACTATGGCTACACCTTC. Its translation: CASSIYGTGGRNYGYTF. The full variable domain, in which reference TRBV19 and TRBJ1-2 provide the parts outside the CDR3, is DGGITQSPKYLFRKEGQNVTLSCEQNLNHDAMYWYRQDPGQGLRLIYYSQIVNDFQKGDIAEGYSVSREKKESFPLTVTSAQKNPTAFYLCASSIYGTGGRNYGYTFGSGTRLTVV.

This chain connects TRBV15 to TRBJ1-2; tentatively, D is TRBD1 (6 bases). CDR1 LNHNV and CDR2 YYDKDF come from the germline V gene (reference sequence). The ends were cut back, 1 base at V and 5 bases at J, with 14 bases in the middle. This CDR3 is built from 15 residues. CDR3 sequence (DNA): TGTGCCACCAGCAGAGGCCCGACAGGTTCTTATGGCTACACCTTC. Translation gives CATSRGPTGSYGYTF.

V is TRBV28 and J is TRBJ1-5; 7 bases are a match to TRBD1. This CDR3 region has 14 residues. In germline, CDR1 is MDHEN, CDR2 SYDVKM. CDR3 DNA: TGTGCAGGGGACAGCTCGTATAGCAATCAGCCCCAGCATTTT. As protein: CAGDSSYSNQPQHF. Based on the CDR3 plus reference TRBV28 and TRBJ1-5, the full variable domain is DVKVTQSSRYLVKRTGEKVFLECVQDMDHENMFWYRQDPGLGLRLIYFSYDVKMKEKGDIPEGYSVSREKKERFSLILESASTNQTSMYLCAGDSSYSNQPQHFGDGTRLSIL.

This sequence joins TRBV5-1 and TRBJ1-1; 10 bases agree with TRBD1. Per germline, CDR1 SGHRS and CDR2 YFSETQ. V was clipped by 4 bases and J by 5 bases; unmatched bases: 5. The CDR3 covers 14 residues. CDR3 amino acids: CASSGTGAMTEAFF. The CDR3 DNA is TGCGCCAGCAGCGGGACAGGGGCGATGACTGAAGCTTTCTTT.

The chain carries TRBV7-3 and TRBJ2-5, with no clear D. Per the germline V gene, CDR1 is SGHTA and CDR2 is FQGTGA. There are 13 residues in the CDR3. V shed 5 bases and J shed 4 bases, with 11 bases lying between them. CDR3 region: CASSPGPLETQYF. CDR3 coding DNA: TGTGCCAGCAGCCCCGGCCCGTTAGAGACCCAGTACTTC.